Listed below are T cell receptor beta chains from one sample, sequenced in a study of CD8 T cells in ankylosing spondylitis. Each CDR3 protein gets one entry after TCRdb re-called the 5' RACE reads with MiXCR. The sample gives fewer than 350,000 distinct CDR3 sequences, 11% of which show up once; about 10% is in the top ten. Sequencing was carried out using blood, either unsorted or a sorted T cell fraction (not recorded which). Every receptor here comes from a female donor with ankylosing spondylitis or in good health (not recorded which). The CDR3 runs from the conserved cysteine through the conserved F or W. D genes are given only for firm matches. The size of a clone is reported for some rows only, either as once, few or many, or as a class for expanded clones.

V	J	D	length	size	DNA	CDR3
TRBV10-3	TRBJ1-2	TRBD1	15	-	TGTGCCATCAGTGAGTCCGGACAGGGGGCCTCCGGCTACACCTTC	CAISESGQGASGYTF
TRBV18	TRBJ1-2	-	14	-	TGTGCCAGCTCACCATATACCAGTAACTATGGCTACACCTTC	CASSPYTSNYGYTF
TRBV20-1	TRBJ1-6	TRBD1	15	many	TGCAGTGCTAGAGATAGGGGACAGGCCTATTCACCCCTCCACTTT	CSARDRGQAYSPLHF
TRBV3-1	TRBJ2-3	-	15	-	TGTGCCAGCAGCCGCTTTGCCGGTAACACAGATACGCAGTATTTT	CASSRFAGNTDTQYF
TRBV5-1	TRBJ1-1	-	15	many	TGCGCCAGCAGCTTTTCAGGCAGCCCAAACACTGAAGCTTTCTTT	CASSFSGSPNTEAFF
TRBV20-1	TRBJ2-3	-	13	many	TGCAGTGCGAGTAGCCCTCGCACAGATACGCAGTATTTT	CSASSPRTDTQYF
TRBV12-3/TRBV12-4	TRBJ2-2	-	12	many	TGTGCCAGCAGTGAAATCACCGGGGAGCTGTTTTTT	CASSEITGELFF
TRBV18	TRBJ2-2	-	15	many	TGTGCCAGCTCTCGGACACCTCTACGCACCGGGGAGCTGTTTTTT	CASSRTPLRTGELFF
TRBV7-9	TRBJ1-5	-	14	-	TGTGCCAGCAGCTTTATAGGGGGCAATCAGCCCCAGCATTTT	CASSFIGGNQPQHF
TRBV5-1	TRBJ2-1	TRBD2	16	-	TGCGCCAGCAGCCCCAGAGCTAGCGGGCAGTACAATGAGCAGTTCTTC	CASSPRASGQYNEQFF
TRBV7-8	TRBJ2-2	TRBD2	17	-	TGTGCCAGCAGCTACCATGGACTAGCGGGCTCCACCGGGGAGCTGTTTTTT	CASSYHGLAGSTGELFF
TRBV7-2	TRBJ2-5	-	15	many	TGTGCCAGCAGCTTAGCGCCCGGGGCTCAAGAGACCCAGTACTTC	CASSLAPGAQETQYF
TRBV5-1	TRBJ1-1	-	15	many	TGCGCCAGCAGCTTGGCCGGCAGCTTAAACACTGAAGCTTTCTTT	CASSLAGSLNTEAFF
TRBV30	TRBJ1-1	-	12	-	TGTGCCTGGAGTCAGGAGAACACTGAAGCTTTCTTT	CAWSQENTEAFF
TRBV5-1	TRBJ1-1	-	12	many	TGCGCCAGCAGCTTGGCCCCGGGCCAAGCTTTCTTT	CASSLAPGQAFF
TRBV20-1	TRBJ2-3	-	12	few	TGCAGTGCCCCATACTTACCTCCTACGCAGTATTTT	CSAPYLPPTQYF
TRBV30	TRBJ1-5	-	15	-	TGTGCCTGGAGTGTACGGAGGGTGGGCAATCAGCCCCAGCATTTT	CAWSVRRVGNQPQHF
TRBV10-2	TRBJ2-7	TRBD1	16	-	TGCGCCAGCAGCTATCCGACAGGGTCCCTCTCCTACGAGCAGTACTTC	CASSYPTGSLSYEQYF
TRBV20-1	TRBJ2-1	TRBD1	12	many	TGCAGCCGGATGGACAGGAGCAATGAGCAGTTCTTC	CSRMDRSNEQFF
TRBV5-1	TRBJ2-3	-	15	many	TGCGCCAGCAGCTCCCGTACGATGGGCGCAGATACGCAGTATTTT	CASSSRTMGADTQYF
TRBV6-5	TRBJ1-6	TRBD1	16	many	TGTGCCAGCAGTTACTCGGGGACAGGGAAGGATTCACCCCTCCACTTT	CASSYSGTGKDSPLHF
TRBV29-1	TRBJ1-1	-	10	many	TGCAGCGGAAAGAACACTGAAGCTTTCTTT	CSGKNTEAFF
TRBV7-9	TRBJ2-4	TRBD2	15	-	TGTGCCAGCAGCTCCTCGGGCGGGAGGGTAAACATTCAGTACTTC	CASSSSGGRVNIQYF
TRBV20-1	TRBJ2-2	TRBD1	16	many	TGCAGTGCTAGAGAGATCGACAGGGGGGACACCGGGGAGCTGTTTTTT	CSAREIDRGDTGELFF
TRBV12-3/TRBV12-4	TRBJ1-2	-	11	many	TGTGCCAGCACCCCAGCCTATGGCTACACCTTC	CASTPAYGYTF
TRBV20-1	TRBJ2-5	-	13	many	TGCAGTGCTAGAGACCGGTTCCAAGAGACCCAGTACTTC	CSARDRFQETQYF
TRBV15	TRBJ2-5	-	14	many	TGTGCCACCAGCAGAAGGACGTTCCAAGAGACCCAGTACTTC	CATSRRTFQETQYF
TRBV5-1	TRBJ2-5	-	14	many	TGCGCCACCTCCCCCCGATTCGCTGAAGAGACCCAGTACTTC	CATSPRFAEETQYF
TRBV24-1	TRBJ2-1	-	14	-	TGTGCCACCAGTGATGTTCTAGTCCACAATGAGCAGTTCTTC	CATSDVLVHNEQFF
TRBV20-1	TRBJ2-1	TRBD1	15	-	TGCAGTGCGGAGGGGGGGACAGGGGTCGGCAATGAGCAGTTCTTC	CSAEGGTGVGNEQFF
TRBV20-1	TRBJ2-1	-	13	many	TGCAGTGCTAGAGGCCCCTCCTACAATGAGCAGTTCTTC	CSARGPSYNEQFF
TRBV7-4	TRBJ1-1	TRBD1	16	-	TGTGCCAGCAGCTCCGGGGACGGGACAGCGAACACTGAAGCTTTCTTT	CASSSGDGTANTEAFF
TRBV5-1	TRBJ2-3	-	12	-	TGCGCCAGCAGCTCGGGCATGGATACGCAGTATTTT	CASSSGMDTQYF
TRBV27	TRBJ1-5	-	16	many	TGTGCCAGCAGTTTATTACAGGGAGGGGGCAATCAGCCCCAGCATTTT	CASSLLQGGGNQPQHF
TRBV7-2	TRBJ2-3	-	12	few	TGTGCCAGCAGCCGCTTCCAAGATACGCAGTATTTT	CASSRFQDTQYF
TRBV7-8	TRBJ2-5	-	11	many	TGTGCCAGCATCCGGAGGGAGACCCAGTACTTC	CASIRRETQYF
TRBV27	TRBJ1-1	-	13	many	TGTGCCAGCAGACCTAGACGGCCCACTGAAGCTTTCTTT	CASRPRRPTEAFF
TRBV4-2	TRBJ2-1	TRBD2	15	many	TGTGCCAGCACGGCCTTAGCGGGAGACAACAATGAGCAGTTCTTC	CASTALAGDNNEQFF
TRBV9	TRBJ2-7	TRBD1	17	many	TGTGCCAGCAGCCCCAAGCCTGGGACAGGGGGCTCCTACGAGCAGTACTTC	CASSPKPGTGGSYEQYF
TRBV20-1	TRBJ1-5	-	17	-	TGCAGTGCTAGGAACGCAGCGTTACCGGGGAGCAATCAGCCCCAGCATTTT	CSARNAALPGSNQPQHF
TRBV14	TRBJ2-2	-	18	-	TGTGCCAGCAGCCAAGCTCCGGCAGGGCAGGTTGACACCGGGGAGCTGTTTTTT	CASSQAPAGQVDTGELFF
TRBV6-5	TRBJ2-1	TRBD2	16	-	TGTGCCAGCAGTTCCCCCAACGCGGGGGGGCGTTATGAGCAGTTCTTC	CASSSPNAGGRYEQFF
TRBV5-1	TRBJ2-5	TRBD1	16	many	TGCGCCAGCAGCTTTTTGGGACAGGGGAATCAAGAGACCCAGTACTTC	CASSFLGQGNQETQYF
TRBV27	TRBJ1-3	-	17	-	TGTGCCAGCCGTAGCCGTCTCGGGAACAGGTCTGGAAACACCATATATTTT	CASRSRLGNRSGNTIYF
TRBV14	TRBJ2-7	TRBD2	18	many	TGTGCCAGCAGCCAATGGACCCTAGCGGGTTCCCCGGGATACGAGCAGTACTTC	CASSQWTLAGSPGYEQYF
TRBV18	TRBJ2-2	-	13	-	TGTGCCAGCTCACCATCGGACACCCGGGAGCTGTTTTTT	CASSPSDTRELFF
TRBV12-3/TRBV12-4	TRBJ2-7	TRBD2	15	-	TGTGCCAGCAGTCCTCCGCTAGCGGGAACCTACGAGCAGTACTTC	CASSPPLAGTYEQYF
TRBV28	TRBJ1-4	-	13	many	TGTGCCAGCAGTGTTAGGGCTAATGAAAAACTGTTTTTT	CASSVRANEKLFF
TRBV15	TRBJ2-5	-	17	-	TGTGCCACCAGCAGAGATGTCGGGACCCTGTACCAAGAGACCCAGTACTTC	CATSRDVGTLYQETQYF
TRBV18	TRBJ2-3	-	14	once	TGTGCCAGCTCCCCCACATCTTTAGCGAATACGCAGTATTTT	CASSPTSLANTQYF
TRBV7-8	TRBJ2-7	TRBD2	15	-	TGTGCCAGCAGTTTAGCGGGGGCCATCTCCTACGAGCAGTACTTC	CASSLAGAISYEQYF
TRBV28	TRBJ2-5	-	17	many	TGTGCCAGCAGTTGGGCAGGGGGGGCACCCATTCAAGAGACCCAGTACTTC	CASSWAGGAPIQETQYF
TRBV27	TRBJ1-5	-	15	-	TGTGCCAGCAGTTTAGGGGCGGGGGCGAATCAGCCCCAGCATTTT	CASSLGAGANQPQHF
TRBV20-1	TRBJ1-6	-	15	-	TGCAGTGCTCTAAGGGGGGGAGAATATAATTCACCCCTCCACTTT	CSALRGGEYNSPLHF
TRBV10-3	TRBJ2-1	-	12	many	TGTGCCATCAGTGGGGACGGCAATGAGCAGTTCTTC	CAISGDGNEQFF
TRBV2	TRBJ1-2	-	12	few	TGTGCCAGCAGCCGGGGGGCACGGGGCTACACCTTC	CASSRGARGYTF
TRBV28	TRBJ1-6	-	17	many	TGTGCCAGCATGGGGACAATCCACCTGGGGCCCAATTCACCCCTCCACTTT	CASMGTIHLGPNSPLHF
TRBV2	TRBJ1-4	-	12	many	TGCCTTACAGGGCCAACTAATGAAAAACTGTTTTTT	CLTGPTNEKLFF
TRBV27	TRBJ2-7	TRBD2	17	many	TGTGCCAGCAGTCCCCTACCCTTAGCGGGTCAGTCCTACGAGCAGTACTTC	CASSPLPLAGQSYEQYF